This T cell receptor beta chain comes out of a study of blood T cell repertoires in COVID-19. Across the study: There were acute and convalescent COVID-19 samples, and they came from the United States, Italy and Spain. Sample material is recorded as cDNA or gDNA derived from T cells, B-cell-depleted T cells, or PBMCs.

Authors' analysis steps: Counts of nucleated cells, estimated from reference gene primer amplification, were obtained. Assay used: immunoSEQ multiplex PCR; TCRdb lists only in-frame clones, some missing. V and J calls and clone size follow that table, whereas D and trimming were derived from the DNA. The sample lists 75,000 to 100,000 clones, around nine tenths occurring once. Losses at the gene ends were 7 bases for V and 4 bases for J; bases not matched to a gene: 5. CDR1 KGHDR and CDR2 SFDVKD come from the germline V gene. This CDR3 region has 13 residues. Sequencing used peripheral blood. The chain is built from TRBV24-1 and TRBJ1-2; 7 nucleotides line up with TRBD1. The receptor was derived from an elderly man with acute or convalescent COVID-19. The CDR3 is CATSGQASYGYTF. The CDR3 DNA reads TGTGCCACCAGCGGACAGGCAAGCTATGGCTACACCTTC.